Listed below are T cell receptor beta chains from one sample, sequenced in a study of cytomegalovirus exposure and HLA in healthy donors. Profiling relied on immunoSEQ multiplex PCR, and the TCRdb table lists in-frame clones only, not all of them. The sample includes 40,000 or so clones, about 66% of them seen just once. The specimen sequenced was PBMCs. These receptors originate from a man aged 45-65 years in good health and CMV-seropositive. The CDR3 runs from the conserved cysteine through the conserved F or W. Fields, in order: D gene, clone size, V gene, J gene, CDR3 DNA, CDR3 protein. D genes are given only for firm matches. The size field is filled for only some rows; it gives once, few, many or a size class.

TRBD1	NA	TRBV6-5	TRBJ1-2	TGTGCCAGCAGCAGTGACAGGGCTAACTATGGCTACACCTTC	CASSSDRANYGYTF
TRBD1	NA	TRBV6-5	TRBJ2-7	TGTGCCAGCAGTTTCACCCGGGACAGGAGCACCTACGAGCAGTACTTC	CASSFTRDRSTYEQYF
TRBD1	NA	TRBV30	TRBJ1-6	TGTGCCTGGATGAGGATCGACAGGGGAACGCTGAATTCACCCCTCCACTTT	CAWMRIDRGTLNSPLHF
TRBD1	few	TRBV7-2	TRBJ1-6	TGTGCCAGCAGCTTAGCTACCGACAGGGGGTTACTTTATAATTCACCCCTCCACTTT	CASSLATDRGLLYNSPLHF
NA	NA	TRBV7-2	TRBJ1-2	TGTGCCAGCAGCTCCCACCGGGACACCTATGGCTACACCTTC	CASSSHRDTYGYTF
NA	NA	TRBV13	TRBJ2-3	TGTGCCAGCAGCCTCCGGGACTCCTATGGCACAGATACGCAGTATTTT	CASSLRDSYGTDTQYF
NA	few	TRBV7-9	TRBJ1-5	TGTGCCAGCAGCTTAATGGGAGCCCCCCAGCATTTT	CASSLMGAPQHF
NA	NA	TRBV27	TRBJ1-6	TGTGCCAGCAGTTTCGAGGGATCTAATTCACCCCTCCACTTT	CASSFEGSNSPLHF
TRBD1	NA	TRBV14	TRBJ1-3	TGTGCCAGCAGCCCGACAGGGTCGAGCTCTGGAAACACCATATATTTT	CASSPTGSSSGNTIYF
TRBD1	NA	TRBV28	TRBJ2-2	TGTGCCAGCAGTTCCGCAGGGGGCATCGGGGAGCTGTTTTTT	CASSSAGGIGELFF
NA	NA	TRBV25-1	TRBJ1-1	TGTGCCAGCATCGGAATGGGGCAGTACACTGAAGCTTTCTTT	CASIGMGQYTEAFF
TRBD2	few	TRBV6-6	TRBJ2-3	TGTGCCAGCAGAAGCGGGGGAACAGATACGCAGTATTTT	CASRSGGTDTQYF
NA	NA	TRBV20-1	TRBJ1-1	TGCAGTGCAAGGGACATTGAAGCTTTCTTT	CSARDIEAFF
TRBD1	once	TRBV6-1	TRBJ2-7	TGTGCCAGCAGTGAAGGACAGGGGTCAGAGCAGTACTTC	CASSEGQGSEQYF
NA	NA	TRBV30	TRBJ2-7	TGTGCCTGGAGTGGGACCAAGTCAGAGGGGCAGTACTTC	CAWSGTKSEGQYF
NA	NA	TRBV11-2	TRBJ1-2	TGTGCCAGCAGCTTCGGGGGAGCTAACTATGGCTACACCTTC	CASSFGGANYGYTF
TRBD1	NA	TRBV5-6	TRBJ1-2	TGTGCCAGCAGACTCGACAGGGGAAACTATGGCTACACCTTC	CASRLDRGNYGYTF